This TCR beta chain came from a study of T and B cells in COVID-19 patients. Findings and caveats of the study: CD4+, regulatory T cell, CD8+ and sorted SARS-CoV-2-responsive or tetramer+ T cells were not yet sequenced. Early severe-case samples and blood from mildly ill patients during symptoms were in short supply.

This clonotype has only a few counts. Its antigen is not known. Multiplex PCR with BIOMED2 TRB-A/B primer pools amplified TRB rearrangements. Each CDR3 protein gets one entry after TCRdb re-called the multiplex PCR reads with MiXCR. The profile shows some 8,100 distinct CDR3 sequences, 30% to 45% of them singletons. Each TRB amplification used about 250-550 ng of genomic DNA from blood. Germline CDR1 MNHEY, CDR2 SMNVEV (reference sequence). This CDR3 is built from 15 residues. V was cut by 3 bases and J by 4 bases, with 13 bases left in between. V and J are TRBV27 and TRBJ1-5; no clear D gene. Sequencing input: blood. The TCR comes from a human donor with active COVID-19. The CDR3 protein is CASSFGQTLNQPQHF. CDR3 in DNA: TGTGCCAGCAGTTTCGGTCAGACCCTTAATCAGCCCCAGCATTTT.